The next 21 T cell receptor beta chains were all read from a single sample in a study of blood T cell repertoires in COVID-19. Clones were read by immunoSEQ multiplex PCR, and TCRdb kept only the in-frame ones, dropping some. The sample has about 270,000 clones, just over 90% seen once. The material sequenced was PBMCs or T cells enriched from blood (not recorded which). These receptors came from a woman between 40 and 55 years old with acute COVID-19.

This chain uses TRBV6-4 with TRBJ2-2; 8 nucleotides agree with TRBD1. Germline V CDR1 and CDR2: MRHNA, SNTAGT. The J segment lost 1 base and the V segment lost 5 bases, leaving 3 bases of the junction unmatched. The CDR3 spans 15 residues. CDR3 coding DNA: TGTGCCAGCAGTCCCGGGACAGGGAACACCGGGGAGCTGTTTTTT. Its translation: CASSPGTGNTGELFF.

The genes are TRBV6-5 and TRBJ2-7, with 8 bases matching TRBD2. V gave up 8 bases and J gave up 2 bases; unmatched junction bases: 8. CDR1 is MNHEY and CDR2 is SVGAGI in the germline V gene. The CDR3 is 14 residues long. The CDR3 protein is CASASGGGPYEQYF. The CDR3 nucleotides are TGTGCCAGCGCTTCGGGGGGGGGTCCCTACGAGCAGTACTTC.

For this clone: At the DNA level, this CDR3 is encoded by other sequences in the same sample as well. The chain employs TRBV18 and TRBJ1-2; possibly TRBD1 for D (6 bases). The length of the CDR3 is 12 residues. Germline V gene lookup returns CDR1 KGHSH and CDR2 LQKENI. With 6 bases removed from V and 6 bases from J, the gap between germline ends came to 11 bases. Here the CDR3 reads CASSPKGDGYTF. The CDR3 coding sequence is TGTGCCAGCTCTCCTAAGGGGGATGGCTACACCTTC.

The V call is TRBV30, the J call TRBJ2-7, with a possible D match to TRBD1 (6 bases). The germline CDR1 and CDR2 sequences are GTSNPN and SVGIG (reference sequence). This CDR3 contains 14 residues. Trimming left V 4 bases short and J 1 base short, with 14 bases between. The CDR3 sequence: CAWTQWTASYEQYF. As DNA, the CDR3 is TGTGCCTGGACTCAATGGACAGCTTCCTACGAGCAGTACTTC.

The V call is TRBV2, the J call TRBJ2-3; D is perhaps TRBD1 (6 bases). CDR1 and CDR2 (germline): SNHLY, FYNNEI. The CDR3 sequence is 15 residues long. The V end lost 3 bases, the J end lost 11 bases, and 21 bases lay between the germline ends. CDR3 region: CASSEPGTKTMGQYF. CDR3 nucleotide sequence: TGTGCCAGCAGTGAGCCGGGGACAAAAACGATGGGGCAGTATTTT.

The chain combines TRBV2 with TRBJ2-1; possibly TRBD2 for D (5 bases). Germline values: CDR1 SNHLY, CDR2 FYNNEI. V dropped 8 bases and J dropped 1 base, with 9 bases sitting between them. The CDR3 is made up of 13 amino acids. The CDR3 sequence: CASLRDSYNEQFF. DNA for the CDR3: TGTGCCAGCTTGAGGGATTCCTACAATGAGCAGTTCTTC.

V gene TRBV2 combines with J gene TRBJ2-5; 9 nucleotides agree with TRBD1. This CDR3 is built from 15 residues. Trimming removed 1 base from V and 1 base from J; junction bases left unmatched: 1. CDR1 and CDR2 from the germline V gene are SNHLY and FYNNEI. The chain's CDR3 is CASSEGQGGQETQYF. In nucleotides, the CDR3 is TGTGCCAGCAGTGAAGGACAGGGGGGCCAAGAGACCCAGTACTTC.

The chain recombines TRBV5-4 with TRBJ1-2, with TRBD1 identical over 7 bases. The length of the CDR3 is 13 residues. Germline-derived CDR1 and CDR2 are SGHNT and YYREEE (reference sequence). J lost 10 bases, V lost 2 bases, and 8 bases had no gene match. Here the CDR3 reads CASSFWDRKDYTF. CDR3 DNA sequence: TGTGCCAGCAGCTTTTGGGACAGAAAAGACTACACCTTC.

This clone has a single count. This chain connects TRBV9 to TRBJ2-1; 9 bases map to TRBD2. The CDR3 runs to 18 residues. Germline loops: CDR1 SGDLS, CDR2 YYNGEE. V lost 3 bases, J lost 5 bases, and 15 bases stayed unmatched. The chain's CDR3 is CASSARSGGPSTNNEQFF. CDR3 coding DNA: TGTGCCAGCAGCGCGAGGAGCGGGGGGCCCTCAACAAACAATGAGCAGTTCTTC. The entire variable domain, with the rest obtained from reference TRBV9 and TRBJ2-1, is as follows: DSGVTQTPKHLITATGQRVTLRCSPRSGDLSVYWYQQSLDQGLQFLIQYYNGEERAKGNILERFSAQQFPDLHSELNLSSLELGDSALYFCASSARSGGPSTNNEQFFGPGTRLTVL.

A few counts support this clone. This rearrangement joins TRBV2 to TRBJ1-5; 12 positions agree with TRBD1. The CDR3 loop spans 13 amino acids. Trimming took 6 bases from V and 9 from J; bases not matched to a gene: 3. Germline CDR1 is SNHLY and CDR2 is FYNNEI. CDR3 amino acids: CASSGTGGGPQHF. The CDR3 bases are TGTGCCAGCAGCGGGACAGGGGGCGGGCCCCAGCATTTT.

The genes are TRBV6-5 and TRBJ2-7; 10 bases are a match to TRBD1. CDR3 length equals 15 residues. V lost 6 bases, J lost 1 base, and 6 bases stayed unmatched. Germline loops: CDR1 MNHEY, CDR2 SVGAGI. The CDR3: CASRTGTGASYEQYF. Written as DNA, the CDR3 is TGTGCCAGCAGAACCGGGACAGGGGCTTCCTACGAGCAGTACTTC.

A note on this clone: This specimen includes other DNA sequences encoding the same CDR3. The CDR3 reads CASSRDRVNTEAFF. CDR3 bases: TGTGCCAGCAGCCGCGACAGGGTTAACACTGAAGCTTTCTTT. This chain joins TRBV7-2 and TRBJ1-1, with 7 bases matching TRBD1. Trimming removed 5 bases from V and 2 bases from J; junction bases left unmatched: 5. The germline gives CDR1 SGHTA, CDR2 FQGNSA. The CDR3 totals 14 residues.

The chain employs TRBV11-2 and TRBJ2-5, with a weak D call TRBD1 (7 bases). The CDR3 is 14 residues long. CDR1 is SGHAT, CDR2 FQNNGV, per germline. The ends were cut back, 5 bases at V and 1 base at J, with 11 bases in the middle. In nucleotides, the CDR3 is TGTGCCAGCAGCCGGGGGACAGTCCAAGAGACCCAGTACTTC. Translating it yields CASSRGTVQETQYF.

V usage is TRBV19 and J usage is TRBJ1-5; D is undetermined. The CDR3 extends over 17 amino acids. The germline V gene has CDR1 LNHDA and CDR2 SQIVND (reference sequence). The V gene lost 3 bases and the J gene lost 6 bases, with 21 bases spanning the gap. CDR3 residues: CASSIGRRLERGQPQHF. The CDR3, as DNA: TGTGCCAGTAGTATTGGGCGCCGACTGGAGCGGGGTCAGCCCCAGCATTTT. Together with reference TRBV19 and TRBJ1-5, the CDR3 gives the full variable domain: DGGITQSPKYLFRKEGQNVTLSCEQNLNHDAMYWYRQDPGQGLRLIYYSQIVNDFQKGDIAEGYSVSREKKESFPLTVTSAQKNPTAFYLCASSIGRRLERGQPQHFGDGTRLSIL.

The chain uses TRBV18 and TRBJ2-7, with TRBD1 matching 7 bases. Trimming cost V 3 bases and J 0 bases; bases outside gene matches: 8. The V gene's germline CDR1 is KGHSH and CDR2 LQKENI. This CDR3 region has 16 residues. CDR3 loop: CASSPGQSTFSYEQYF. CDR3 coding DNA: TGTGCCAGCTCACCGGGACAGTCTACCTTCTCCTACGAGCAGTACTTC.

The chain links TRBV21-1 to TRBJ1-1. TRBV21-1 is listed as a pseudogene. This CDR3 comprises 12 residues. The CDR3 bases are TGTGCCATCGTCTTCGAGGGCCTTGGAGCTTTCTTT. This translates into CAIVFEGLGAFF.

Remarks on this clone: One end of the junction is discordant with germline, which a read error may explain. Other nucleotide sequences from this sample produce the same CDR3. The chain carries TRBV6-5 and TRBJ1-2; the match to TRBD1 covers 7 bases. Germline CDR1 reads MNHEY; CDR2 reads SVGAGI. CDR3 size: 15 residues. CDR3 sequence: CASSWRQGANYGYTF. The DNA of the CDR3 is TGTGCCAGTAGTTGGAGACAGGGTGCTAACTATGGCTACACCTTC.

The table lists this clone with a count of one. The chain employs TRBV2 and TRBJ1-2, with D tentatively TRBD1 (5 bases). V was cut by 4 bases and J by 7 bases, with 13 bases left in between. Germline V gene data show CDR1 as SNHLY and CDR2 as FYNNEI. The CDR3 has 13 residues. The DNA for the CDR3 is TGTGCCAGCAGTGGTCAGGGAATTGCTGGCTACACCTTC. Translation gives CASSGQGIAGYTF.

This clone appeared a single time. The chain is built from TRBV2 and TRBJ2-7; TRBD2 matches 12 bases. The ends lost 7 bases at V and 11 bases at J; junction bases unmatched: 9. The CDR3 is 13 residues long. CDR1 is SNHLY, CDR2 FYNNEI, per germline. CDR3 in amino acids: CASMRTSGEVKYF. CDR3 nucleotides: TGTGCCAGCATGAGGACTAGCGGGGAAGTCAAGTACTTC. The whole variable domain, remainder taken from reference TRBV2 and TRBJ2-7, is EPEVTQTPSHQVTQMGQEVILRCVPISNHLYFYWYRQILGQKVEFLVSFYNNEISEKSEIFDDQFSVERPDGSNFTLKIRSTKLEDSAMYFCASMRTSGEVKYFGPGTRLTVT.

The chain carries TRBV5-4 and TRBJ2-1, with TRBD1 matching 10 bases. CDR3 length: 16 amino acids. CDR1 and CDR2 from the germline V gene are SGHNT and YYREEE (reference sequence). Unmatched junction bases numbered 6, after V lost 4 bases and J lost 2 bases. The CDR3 DNA reads as TGTGCCAGCAGCCGAGGGACAGGGGCCCCCTACAATGAGCAGTTCTTC. Its protein product is CASSRGTGAPYNEQFF.

The V call is TRBV11-2, the J call TRBJ2-5; 9 positions match TRBD2. This CDR3 comprises 16 residues. With 1 base clipped from V and 0 bases from J, the junction kept 3 bases outside the gene matches. The germline CDR1 and CDR2 sequences are SGHAT and FQNNGV. CDR3 in DNA: TGTGCCAGCAGCTTAGCGGCGGGGGGGTACCAAGAGACCCAGTACTTC. Protein sequence: CASSLAAGGYQETQYF.